This T cell receptor beta chain was identified during a study of vaccination and CD4 T cells after COVID-19. About the research overall: Two doses of either BNT162b2 or mRNA-1273 vaccine went to participants. Post-vaccination specimens were collected at a median of approximately 66 days following dose two (range 14 to 241). Control cultures received a CEFX pool, an HIV-1 Nef pool, or no peptide.

The Oncomine TCR Beta short-read assay was applied to DNA of cultured CD4+ T cells. Using its own MiXCR run on the PCR reads, TCRdb lists one record per CDR3 protein. The sample consists of approximately 22,000 distinct CDR3 sequences, 60% of them appearing once. From germline, CDR1 is MNHEY and CDR2 SMNVEV (reference sequence). CDR3 size: 14 residues. Between the trimmed V and J ends, which lost 2 bases and 4 bases, there was a span of 8 bases. The treatment is: approximately 9-day PBMC culture with coronavirus spike peptide pools or control peptides (ViraFEST assay). Under the ViraFEST approach, antigen-specific T cells were expanded with peptide pools and TCRs subsequently sequenced. Only one count was recorded for this clonotype. No antigen is known for it.

This TCR was sampled from a human donor who received a COVID-19 vaccine. The chain links TRBV27 to TRBJ2-2; the D is unclear. The sample in question was CD4+ T cells from blood, cultured in vitro, obtained after SARS-CoV-2 vaccination. The CDR3 protein is CASSLIYSTGELFF. The CDR3 nucleotides read TGTGCCAGCAGTTTAATTTACTCCACCGGGGAGCTGTTTTTT.